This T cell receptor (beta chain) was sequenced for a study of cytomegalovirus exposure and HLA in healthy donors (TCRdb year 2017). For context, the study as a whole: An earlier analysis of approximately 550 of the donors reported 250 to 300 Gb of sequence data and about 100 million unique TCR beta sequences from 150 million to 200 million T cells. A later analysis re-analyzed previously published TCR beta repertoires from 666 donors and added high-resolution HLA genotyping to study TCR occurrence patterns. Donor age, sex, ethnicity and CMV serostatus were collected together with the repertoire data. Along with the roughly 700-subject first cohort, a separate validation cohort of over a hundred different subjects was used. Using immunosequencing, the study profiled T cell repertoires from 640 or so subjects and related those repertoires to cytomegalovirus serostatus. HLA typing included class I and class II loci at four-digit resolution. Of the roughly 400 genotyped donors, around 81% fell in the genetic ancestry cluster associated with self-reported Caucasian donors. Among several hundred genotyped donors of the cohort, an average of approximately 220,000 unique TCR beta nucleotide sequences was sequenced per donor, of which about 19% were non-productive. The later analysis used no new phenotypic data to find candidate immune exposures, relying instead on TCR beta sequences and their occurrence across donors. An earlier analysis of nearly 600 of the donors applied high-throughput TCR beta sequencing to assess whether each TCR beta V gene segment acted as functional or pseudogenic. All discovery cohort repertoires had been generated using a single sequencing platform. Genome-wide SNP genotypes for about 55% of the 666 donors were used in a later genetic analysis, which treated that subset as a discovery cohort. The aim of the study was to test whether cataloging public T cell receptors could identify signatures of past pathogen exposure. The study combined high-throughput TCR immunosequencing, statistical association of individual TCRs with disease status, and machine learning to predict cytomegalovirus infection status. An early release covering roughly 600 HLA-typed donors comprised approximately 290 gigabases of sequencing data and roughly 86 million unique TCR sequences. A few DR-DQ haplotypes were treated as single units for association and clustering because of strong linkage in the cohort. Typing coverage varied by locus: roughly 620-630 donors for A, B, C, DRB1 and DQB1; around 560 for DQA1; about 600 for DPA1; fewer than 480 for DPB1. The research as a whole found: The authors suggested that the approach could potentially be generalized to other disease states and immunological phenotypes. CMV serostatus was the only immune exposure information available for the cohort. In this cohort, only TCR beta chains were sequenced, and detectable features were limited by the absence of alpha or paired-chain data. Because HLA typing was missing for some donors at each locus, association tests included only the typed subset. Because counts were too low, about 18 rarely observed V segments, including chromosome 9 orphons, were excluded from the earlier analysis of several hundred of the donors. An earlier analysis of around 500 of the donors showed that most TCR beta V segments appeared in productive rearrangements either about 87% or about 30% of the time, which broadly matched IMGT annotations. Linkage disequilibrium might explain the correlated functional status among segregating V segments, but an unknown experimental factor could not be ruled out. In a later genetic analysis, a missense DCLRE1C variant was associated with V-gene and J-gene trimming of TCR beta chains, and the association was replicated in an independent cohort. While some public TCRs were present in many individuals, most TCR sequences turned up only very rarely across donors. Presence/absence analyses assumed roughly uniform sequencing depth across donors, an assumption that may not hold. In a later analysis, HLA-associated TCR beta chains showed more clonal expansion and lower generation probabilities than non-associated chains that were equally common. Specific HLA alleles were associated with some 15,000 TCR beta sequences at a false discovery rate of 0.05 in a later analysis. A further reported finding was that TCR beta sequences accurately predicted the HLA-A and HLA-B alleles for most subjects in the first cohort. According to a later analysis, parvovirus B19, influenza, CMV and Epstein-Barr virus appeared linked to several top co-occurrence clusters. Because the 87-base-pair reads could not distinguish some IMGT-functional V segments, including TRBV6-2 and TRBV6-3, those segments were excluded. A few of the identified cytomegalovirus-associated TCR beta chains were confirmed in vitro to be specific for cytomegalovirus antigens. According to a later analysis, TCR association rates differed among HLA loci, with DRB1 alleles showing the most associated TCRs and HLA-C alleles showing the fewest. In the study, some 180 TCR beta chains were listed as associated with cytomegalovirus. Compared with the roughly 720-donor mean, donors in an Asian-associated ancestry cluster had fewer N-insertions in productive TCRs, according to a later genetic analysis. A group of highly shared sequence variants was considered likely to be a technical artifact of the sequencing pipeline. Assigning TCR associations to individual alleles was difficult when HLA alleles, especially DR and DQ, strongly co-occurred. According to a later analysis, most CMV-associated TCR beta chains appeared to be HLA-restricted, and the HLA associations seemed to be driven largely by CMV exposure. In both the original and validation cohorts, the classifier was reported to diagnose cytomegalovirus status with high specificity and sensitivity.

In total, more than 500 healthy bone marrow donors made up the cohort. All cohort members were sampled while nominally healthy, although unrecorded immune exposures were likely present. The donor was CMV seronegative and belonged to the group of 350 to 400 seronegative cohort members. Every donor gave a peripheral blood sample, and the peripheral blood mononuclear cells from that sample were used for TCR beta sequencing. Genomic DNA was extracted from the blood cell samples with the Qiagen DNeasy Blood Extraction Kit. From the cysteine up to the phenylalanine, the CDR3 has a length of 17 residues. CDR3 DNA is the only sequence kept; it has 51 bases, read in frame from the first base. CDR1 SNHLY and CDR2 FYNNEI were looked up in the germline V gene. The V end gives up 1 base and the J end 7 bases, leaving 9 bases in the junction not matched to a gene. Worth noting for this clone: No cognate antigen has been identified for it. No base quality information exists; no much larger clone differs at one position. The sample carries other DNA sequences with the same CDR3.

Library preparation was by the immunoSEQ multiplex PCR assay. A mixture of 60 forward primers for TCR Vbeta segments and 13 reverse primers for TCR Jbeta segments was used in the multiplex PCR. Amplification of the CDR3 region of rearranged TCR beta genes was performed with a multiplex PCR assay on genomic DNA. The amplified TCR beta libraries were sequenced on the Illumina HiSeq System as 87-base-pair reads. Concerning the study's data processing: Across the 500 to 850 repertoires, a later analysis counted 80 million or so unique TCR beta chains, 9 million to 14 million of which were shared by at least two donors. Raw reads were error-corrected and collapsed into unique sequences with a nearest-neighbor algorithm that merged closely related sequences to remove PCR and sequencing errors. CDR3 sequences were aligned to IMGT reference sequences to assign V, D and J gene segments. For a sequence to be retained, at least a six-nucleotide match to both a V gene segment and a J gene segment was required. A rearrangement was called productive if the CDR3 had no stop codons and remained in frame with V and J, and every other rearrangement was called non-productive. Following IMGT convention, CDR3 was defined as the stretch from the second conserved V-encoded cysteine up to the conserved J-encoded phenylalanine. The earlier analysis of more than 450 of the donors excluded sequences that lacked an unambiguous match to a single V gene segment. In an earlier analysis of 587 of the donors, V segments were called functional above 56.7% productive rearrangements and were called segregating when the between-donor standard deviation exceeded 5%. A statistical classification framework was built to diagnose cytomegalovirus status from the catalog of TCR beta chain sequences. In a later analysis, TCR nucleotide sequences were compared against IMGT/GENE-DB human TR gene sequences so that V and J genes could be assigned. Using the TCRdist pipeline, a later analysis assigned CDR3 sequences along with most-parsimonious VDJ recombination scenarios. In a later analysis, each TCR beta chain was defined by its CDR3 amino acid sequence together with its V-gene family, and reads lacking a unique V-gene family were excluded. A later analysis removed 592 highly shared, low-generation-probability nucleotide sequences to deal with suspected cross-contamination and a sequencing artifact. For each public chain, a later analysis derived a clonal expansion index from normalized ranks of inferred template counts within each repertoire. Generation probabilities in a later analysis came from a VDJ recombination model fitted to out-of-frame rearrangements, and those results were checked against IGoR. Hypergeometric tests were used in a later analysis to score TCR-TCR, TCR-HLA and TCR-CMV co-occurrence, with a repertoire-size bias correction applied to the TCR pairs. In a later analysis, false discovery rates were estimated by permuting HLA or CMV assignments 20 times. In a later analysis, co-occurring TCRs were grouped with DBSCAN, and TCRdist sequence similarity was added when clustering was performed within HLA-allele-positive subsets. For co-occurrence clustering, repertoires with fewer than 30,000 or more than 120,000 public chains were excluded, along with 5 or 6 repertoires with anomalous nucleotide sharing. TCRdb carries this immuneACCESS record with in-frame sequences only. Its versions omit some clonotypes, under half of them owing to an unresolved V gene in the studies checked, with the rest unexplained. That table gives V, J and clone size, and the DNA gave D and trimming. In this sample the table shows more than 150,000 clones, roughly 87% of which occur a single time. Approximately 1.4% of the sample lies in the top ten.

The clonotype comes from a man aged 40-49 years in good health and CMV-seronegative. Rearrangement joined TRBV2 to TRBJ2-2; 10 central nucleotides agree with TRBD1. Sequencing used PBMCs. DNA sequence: TGTGCCAGCAGTGAAGAAGGGACAGGGGCCCCAAGCGGGGAGCTGTTTTTT. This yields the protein CASSEEGTGAPSGELFF.